A single sample gave rise to the 8 T cell receptor beta chains below, sequenced in a study of cytomegalovirus exposure and HLA in healthy donors. 60 Vbeta and 13 Jbeta primers were used in PCR. Here immunoSEQ multiplex PCR was the method, and the copy in TCRdb shows in-frame clones only, minus some. This sample has tens of thousands of clones, with more than 65% found just once. Source material: PBMCs. These receptors all stem from a woman aged 18-29 years in good health and CMV-seronegative.

The gene calls are TRBV11-3 and TRBJ2-1; the D gene is possibly TRBD2 (7 bases). The CDR3 spans 13 residues. Germline V CDR1 and CDR2: SGHNT, YENEEA. The V end was cut by 1 base, the J end by 8 bases, with 9 bases between. This CDR3 is CASSLGGGYEQFF. The CDR3 bases are TGTGCCAGCAGCTTAGGCGGGGGCTATGAGCAGTTCTTC.

The rearrangement joins TRBV6-5 to TRBJ2-3, with TRBD2 matching over 7 bases. After removal of 3 bases from V and 4 bases from J, the junction contained 4 bases not matched to a gene. This CDR3 is 14 amino acids long. Per the germline V gene, CDR1 is MNHEY and CDR2 is SVGAGI. The CDR3 bases are TGTGCCAGCAGTTATGGTAGCGGGCCAGATACGCAGTATTTT. Its translation: CASSYGSGPDTQYF.

The chain employs TRBV7-3 and TRBJ2-2, with unresolved D. The CDR3 consists of 15 residues. The V end was cut by 5 bases, the J end by 5 bases, with 15 bases between. Germline CDR1 is SGHTA and CDR2 is FQGTGA. The CDR3 reads CASSLGVPLTGELFF. The CDR3 DNA follows: TGTGCCAGCAGCCTCGGAGTTCCCCTAACCGGGGAGCTGTTTTTT. The full variable domain, its missing parts supplied by reference TRBV7-3 and TRBJ2-2, is GAGVSQTPSNKVTEKGKYVELRCDPISGHTALYWYRQSLGQGPEFLIYFQGTGAADDSGLPNDRFFAVRPEGSVSTLKIQRTERGDSAVYLCASSLGVPLTGELFFGEGSRLTVL.

This clone was recorded a few times. Written as DNA, the CDR3 is TGCGCCAGCAGCTTGGGGTTTGGGCATGAGCAGTTCTTC. Protein product: CASSLGFGHEQFF. This chain joins TRBV5-1 and TRBJ2-1, with no clear D. There are 13 residues in the CDR3. V shed 0 bases and J shed 8 bases, with 9 bases lying between them. In germline, CDR1 is SGHRS, CDR2 YFSETQ.

This chain links TRBV30 with TRBJ1-2; no clear D. The CDR3 length is 12 residues. The germline V gene has CDR1 GTSNPN and CDR2 SVGIG (reference sequence). The V and J ends lost 7 bases and 3 bases respectively, with 12 bases between them. CDR3 sequence: CASQRDDYGYTF. The DNA of the CDR3 is TGTGCCTCCCAGAGGGATGACTATGGCTACACCTTC.

This clone was counted a single time. The genes are TRBV9 and TRBJ2-7, with D possibly matching TRBD2 (5 bases). V gave up 4 bases and J gave up 0 bases, with 11 bases separating them. The germline CDR1 and CDR2 sequences are SGDLS and YYNGEE. This CDR3 has 14 amino acids. CDR3 DNA sequence: TGTGCCAGCAGCAACGGGGTCAGCTCCTACGAGCAGTACTTC. Encoded protein: CASSNGVSSYEQYF.

The V and J genes are TRBV5-1 and TRBJ2-2, with no clear D. Germline assignment: CDR1 SGHRS and CDR2 YFSETQ. V shed 2 bases and J shed 6 bases, with 8 bases lying between them. The CDR3 has 13 residues. The CDR3 loop is CASSFPVPGELFF. The CDR3 coding sequence is TGCGCCAGCAGCTTCCCGGTCCCCGGGGAGCTGTTTTTT.

V usage is TRBV6-5 and J usage is TRBJ2-7, with TRBD1 matching over 11 bases. With 8 bases clipped from V and 4 bases from J, the junction kept 10 bases outside the gene matches. This CDR3 spans 15 amino acids. Germline V lookup: CDR1 MNHEY, CDR2 SVGAGI. CDR3 region: CASGRTGGWSYEQYF. The CDR3 DNA is TGTGCCAGCGGGCGGACAGGGGGCTGGTCGTACGAGCAGTACTTC.